This T cell receptor beta chain was documented in a study of cytomegalovirus exposure and HLA in healthy donors. This CDR3 is 13 amino acids long. V gave up 1 base and J gave up 6 bases, with 7 bases separating them. Germline V gene data show CDR1 as SGHAT and CDR2 as FQNNGV. 13 Jbeta primers and 60 Vbeta primers were used for the PCR. Sequencing used immunoSEQ multiplex PCR; TCRdb keeps in-frame clones, though not all of them. The table has roughly 160,000 clones, approximately 80% seen once. Overall study results and limits: Roughly uniform sequencing depth across donors was assumed, possibly incorrectly.

Worth noting for this clone: The antigen remains undetermined.

Material for sequencing was PBMCs. This clonotype originated in a boy aged 2 to 10 in good health and CMV-seronegative. The rearrangement links TRBV11-2 to TRBJ2-1, with D tentatively TRBD2 (6 bases). The CDR3 sequence is CASSLVRGNEQFF. Here the CDR3 DNA reads TGTGCCAGCAGCTTAGTGCGGGGCAATGAGCAGTTCTTC.